The source of this T cell receptor beta chain is a study of CD8 T cells in Susac syndrome. As concerns this clonotype: Its antigen is currently unknown.

General study results and limits: As acknowledged by the study, its TCR sequencing and HLA analysis included a relatively small number of individuals.

CD8+ and CD4+ blood T cells underwent TCR beta sequencing. The CD8+ and CD4+ T cells were negatively isolated, with the TEMRA cells enriched by FACS. Random hexamers primed reverse transcription of roughly 0.5 to 1 ug RNA. The method of amplification for TCR beta CDR3 was immunoSEQ multiplex PCR, covering 54 Vbeta and 13 Jbeta. TCRdb reprocessed the immunoSEQ multiplex PCR reads via MiXCR and lists one record per CDR3 protein. The table has a few hundred thousand distinct CDR3 sequences, roughly 96% seen once. CDR3 length equals 15 residues. Trimming at V came to 6 bases and at J to 0 bases, leaving 7 bases not matched to a gene. The germline V gene encodes CDR1 SQVTM and CDR2 ANQGSEA.

The clonotype originates from a human donor with multiple sclerosis. Sequenced: CD4+ T cells from PBMCs. J is TRBJ2-7 and V is TRBV29-1, with 11 bases fitting TRBD1. The CDR3 DNA follows: TGCAGCGTGGCCCTGGGACAGGGGGTCTCCTACGAGCAGTACTTC. Translation: CSVALGQGVSYEQYF.